What follows are 3 T cell receptor beta chains derived from one specimen sequenced in a study of cytomegalovirus exposure and HLA in healthy donors. Primers: 60 Vbeta forward and 13 Jbeta reverse. The protocol was immunoSEQ multiplex PCR, while the TCRdb copy is restricted to in-frame clones and leaves out a portion. The data contain 140,000 to 150,000 clones, approximately 80% of them seen just once; the ten biggest clones take up about 4%. What was sequenced was PBMCs. These receptor sequences come from a male donor in good health and CMV-seronegative.

This chain links TRBV5-4 with TRBJ2-7, with TRBD1 matching 7 bases. The junction had 7 bases not matched to a gene; V was cut back by 4 bases and J by 0 bases. Germline assignment: CDR1 SGHNT and CDR2 YYREEE (reference sequence). This CDR3 comprises 15 residues. CDR3 DNA sequence: TGTGCCAGCAGCCTTGGACAGGTTAGCTCCTACGAGCAGTACTTC. Its translation: CASSLGQVSSYEQYF.

This clone has a single count. V and J are TRBV7-9 and TRBJ2-2, with 9 bases aligning to TRBD1. Trimming took 4 bases from V and 3 from J; bases not matched to a gene: 3. The germline gives CDR1 SEHNR, CDR2 FQNEAQ (reference sequence). The CDR3 totals 15 residues. Here the CDR3 reads CASSSDRGYTGELFF. As DNA, the CDR3 is TGTGCCAGCAGCTCAGACAGGGGGTACACCGGGGAGCTGTTTTTT.

The genes are TRBV7-9 and TRBJ2-1; no reliable D call. The germline CDR1 and CDR2 sequences are SEHNR and FQNEAQ (reference sequence). This CDR3 spans 12 amino acids. The CDR3, as DNA: TGTTCCGTCCTTAGCCAATACAATGAGCAGTTCTTC. This translates into CSVLSQYNEQFF.